The source of this T cell receptor beta chain is a study of CD8 T cells in ankylosing spondylitis. Study findings and constraints: Ankylosing spondylitis blood seemed to carry a telltale TCR beta motif made of several highly homologous variants.

In regard to this clonotype: Its antigen is as yet unknown.

Libraries of TCR beta came from quantitative 5'-RACE with molecular barcodes. TCRdb processed the 5' RACE reads anew with MiXCR; each CDR3 protein has one entry. This sample carries 300,000 to 350,000 distinct CDR3 sequences, more than 20% of them seen once, and the ten largest clones take about 4%. Source material: blood, either unsorted or a sorted T cell fraction (not recorded which). The origin of this receptor is a female donor with ankylosing spondylitis or in good health (not recorded which).

The CDR3 DNA is TGCGCCAGCAGCCAAGAGGGGACAGCGGTCGGAAAACTGTTTTTT. This gives the protein CASSQEGTAVGKLFF. The V call is TRBV4-3, the J call TRBJ1-4; TRBD1 agrees at 7 bases. With 0 bases clipped from V and 10 bases from J, the junction kept 8 bases outside the gene matches. CDR3 length: 15 residues. The germline CDR1 and CDR2 sequences are LGHNA and YSLEER.